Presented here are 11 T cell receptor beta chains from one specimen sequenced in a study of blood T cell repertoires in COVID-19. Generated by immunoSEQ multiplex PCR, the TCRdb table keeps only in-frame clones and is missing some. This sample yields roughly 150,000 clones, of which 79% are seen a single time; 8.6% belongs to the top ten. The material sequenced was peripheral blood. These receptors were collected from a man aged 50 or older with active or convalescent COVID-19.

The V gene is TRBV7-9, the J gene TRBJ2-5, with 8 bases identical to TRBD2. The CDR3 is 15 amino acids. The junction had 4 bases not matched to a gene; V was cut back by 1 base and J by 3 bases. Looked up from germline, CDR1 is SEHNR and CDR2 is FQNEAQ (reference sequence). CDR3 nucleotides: TGTGCCAGCAGCTTAGGTCGGGGGGGAGAAGAGACCCAGTACTTC. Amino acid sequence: CASSLGRGGEETQYF.

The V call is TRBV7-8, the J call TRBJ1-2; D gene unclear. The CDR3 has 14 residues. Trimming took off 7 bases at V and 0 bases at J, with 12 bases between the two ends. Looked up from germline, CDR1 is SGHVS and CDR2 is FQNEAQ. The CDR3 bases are TGTGCCAGCACCAATGCGTTATCTAACTATGGCTACACCTTC. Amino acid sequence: CASTNALSNYGYTF.

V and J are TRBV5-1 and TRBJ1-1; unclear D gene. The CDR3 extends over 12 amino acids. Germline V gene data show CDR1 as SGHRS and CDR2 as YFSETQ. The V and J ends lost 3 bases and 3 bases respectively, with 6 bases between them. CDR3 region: CASSYGDTEAFF. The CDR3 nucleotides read TGCGCCAGCAGCTACGGAGACACTGAAGCTTTCTTT. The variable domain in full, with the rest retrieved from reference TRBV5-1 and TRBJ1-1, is KAGVTQTPRYLIKTRGQQVTLSCSPISGHRSVSWYQQTPGQGLQFLFEYFSETQRNKGNFPGRFSGRQFSNSRSEMNVSTLELGDSALYLCASSYGDTEAFFGQGTRLTVV.

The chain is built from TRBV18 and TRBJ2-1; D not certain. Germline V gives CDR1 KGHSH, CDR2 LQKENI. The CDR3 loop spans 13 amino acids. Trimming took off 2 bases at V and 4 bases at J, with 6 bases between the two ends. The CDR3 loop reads CASSPEEYNEQFF. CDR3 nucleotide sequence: TGTGCCAGCTCACCAGAGGAATACAATGAGCAGTTCTTC.

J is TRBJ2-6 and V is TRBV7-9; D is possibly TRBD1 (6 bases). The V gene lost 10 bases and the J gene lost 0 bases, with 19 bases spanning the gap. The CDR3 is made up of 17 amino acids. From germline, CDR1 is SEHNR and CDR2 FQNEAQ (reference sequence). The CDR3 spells CAKEQGTLLSGANVLTF. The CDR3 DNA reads TGTGCCAAAGAACAGGGCACTCTCCTCTCTGGGGCCAACGTCCTGACTTTC.

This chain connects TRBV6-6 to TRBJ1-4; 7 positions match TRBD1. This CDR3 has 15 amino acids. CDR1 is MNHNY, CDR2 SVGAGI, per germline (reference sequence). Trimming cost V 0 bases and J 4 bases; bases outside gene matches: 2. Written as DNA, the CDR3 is TGTGCCAGCAGTTACTCGGGACAGTATAATGAAAAACTGTTTTTT. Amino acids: CASSYSGQYNEKLFF.

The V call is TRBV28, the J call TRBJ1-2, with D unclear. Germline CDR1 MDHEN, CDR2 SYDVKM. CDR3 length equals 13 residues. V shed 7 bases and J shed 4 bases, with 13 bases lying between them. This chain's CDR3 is CASTPLRLYGYTF. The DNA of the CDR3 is TGTGCCAGCACTCCTCTCAGACTCTATGGCTACACCTTC.

CDR3 sequence (DNA): TGTGCCAGCACCGAGCTGAACACTGAAGCTTTCTTT. Protein sequence: CASTELNTEAFF. This rearrangement joins TRBV2 to TRBJ1-1; D is uncertain. Germline V gene lookup returns CDR1 SNHLY and CDR2 FYNNEI. The CDR3 sequence is 12 residues long. Trimming took 7 bases from V and 0 from J, leaving 6 bases between them.

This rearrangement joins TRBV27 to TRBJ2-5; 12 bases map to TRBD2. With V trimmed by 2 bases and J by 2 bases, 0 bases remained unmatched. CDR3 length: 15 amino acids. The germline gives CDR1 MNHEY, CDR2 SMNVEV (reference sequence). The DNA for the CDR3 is TGTGCCAGCAGTTTACTAGCGGGAGGGCAAGAGACCCAGTACTTC. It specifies CASSLLAGGQETQYF.

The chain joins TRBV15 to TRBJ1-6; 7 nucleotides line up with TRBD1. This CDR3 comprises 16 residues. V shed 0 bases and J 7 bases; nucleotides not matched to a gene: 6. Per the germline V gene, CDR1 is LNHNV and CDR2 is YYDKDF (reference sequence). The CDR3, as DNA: TGTGCCACCAGCAGAGACCAGGGGGTCGTAAATTCACCCCTCCACTTT. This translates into CATSRDQGVVNSPLHF.

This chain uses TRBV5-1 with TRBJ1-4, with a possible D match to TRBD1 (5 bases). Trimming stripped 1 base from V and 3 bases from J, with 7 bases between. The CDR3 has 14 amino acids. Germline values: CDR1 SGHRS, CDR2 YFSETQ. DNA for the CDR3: TGCGCCAGCAGCTTGAGGGGTCCTAATGAAAAACTGTTTTTT. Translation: CASSLRGPNEKLFF.